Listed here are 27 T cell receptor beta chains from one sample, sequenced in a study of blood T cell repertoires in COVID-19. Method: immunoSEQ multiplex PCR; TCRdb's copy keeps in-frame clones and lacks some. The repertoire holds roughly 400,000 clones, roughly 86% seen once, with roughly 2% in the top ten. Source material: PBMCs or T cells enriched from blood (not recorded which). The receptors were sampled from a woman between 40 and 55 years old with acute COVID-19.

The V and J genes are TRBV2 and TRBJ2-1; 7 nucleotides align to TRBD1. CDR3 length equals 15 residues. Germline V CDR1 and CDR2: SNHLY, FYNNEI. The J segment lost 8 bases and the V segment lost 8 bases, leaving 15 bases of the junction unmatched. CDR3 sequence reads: CASRTLGGDAYEQFF. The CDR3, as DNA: TGTGCCAGCCGTACGTTAGGGGGCGACGCCTATGAGCAGTTCTTC. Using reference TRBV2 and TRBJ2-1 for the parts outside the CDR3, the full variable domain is EPEVTQTPSHQVTQMGQEVILRCVPISNHLYFYWYRQILGQKVEFLVSFYNNEISEKSEIFDDQFSVERPDGSNFTLKIRSTKLEDSAMYFCASRTLGGDAYEQFFGPGTRLTVL.

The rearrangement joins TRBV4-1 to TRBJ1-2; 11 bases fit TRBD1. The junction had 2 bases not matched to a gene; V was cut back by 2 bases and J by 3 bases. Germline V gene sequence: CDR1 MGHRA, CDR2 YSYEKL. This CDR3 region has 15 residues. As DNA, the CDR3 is TGCGCCAGCAGCCAACCGGACAGGGGGCACTATGGCTACACCTTC. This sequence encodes CASSQPDRGHYGYTF.

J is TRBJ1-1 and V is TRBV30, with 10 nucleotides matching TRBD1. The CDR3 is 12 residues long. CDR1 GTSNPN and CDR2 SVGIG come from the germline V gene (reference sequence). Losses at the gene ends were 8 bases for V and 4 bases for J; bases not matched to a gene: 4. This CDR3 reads CAVWTGGTEAFF. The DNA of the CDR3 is TGTGCCGTATGGACAGGGGGCACTGAAGCTTTCTTT.

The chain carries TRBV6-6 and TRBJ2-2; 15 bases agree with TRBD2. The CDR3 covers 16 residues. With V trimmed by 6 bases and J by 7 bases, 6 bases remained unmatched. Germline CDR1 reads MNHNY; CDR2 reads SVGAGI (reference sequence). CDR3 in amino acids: CASSRTSGGAGGELFF. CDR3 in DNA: TGTGCCAGCAGCCGGACTAGCGGGGGGGCTGGCGGGGAGCTGTTTTTT.

CDR3 DNA: TGTGCCAGCAGCTTAGACCCCGGAGGAGGTTCACCCCTCCACTTT. Translating gives CASSLDPGGGSPLHF. This chain connects TRBV7-2 to TRBJ1-6; D unresolved. Per the germline V gene, CDR1 is SGHTA and CDR2 is FQGNSA. The CDR3 covers 15 residues. V dropped 1 base and J dropped 9 bases, with 13 bases sitting between them.

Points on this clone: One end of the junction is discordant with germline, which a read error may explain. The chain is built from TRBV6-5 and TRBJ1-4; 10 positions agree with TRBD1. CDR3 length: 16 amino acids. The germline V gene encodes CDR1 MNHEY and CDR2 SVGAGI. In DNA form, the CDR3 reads TGTGCCAGCAGGTACTTGGGACAGGGGAAGAATGAAAAACTGTTTTTT. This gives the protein CASRYLGQGKNEKLFF.

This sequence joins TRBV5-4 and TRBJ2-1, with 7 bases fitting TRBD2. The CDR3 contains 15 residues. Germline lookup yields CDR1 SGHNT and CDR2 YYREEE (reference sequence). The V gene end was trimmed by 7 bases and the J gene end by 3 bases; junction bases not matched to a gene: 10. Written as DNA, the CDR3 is TGTGCCAGCTTCTCTGGCGGGGGTTTCTACAATGAGCAGTTCTTC. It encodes CASFSGGGFYNEQFF.

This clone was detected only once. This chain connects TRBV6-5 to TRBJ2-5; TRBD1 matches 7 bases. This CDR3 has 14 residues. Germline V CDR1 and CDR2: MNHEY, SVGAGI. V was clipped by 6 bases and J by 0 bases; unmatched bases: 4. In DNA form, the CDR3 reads TGTGCCAGCAGGACAGGGTACTACCAAGAGACCCAGTACTTC. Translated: CASRTGYYQETQYF.

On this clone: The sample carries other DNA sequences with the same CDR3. Written as DNA, the CDR3 is TGCGCCAGCCGTGGTCAGGCCAACACCGGGGAGCTGTTTTTT. It yields the protein CASRGQANTGELFF. V usage is TRBV5-1 and J usage is TRBJ2-2, with unresolved D. The CDR3 extends over 14 amino acids. V was shortened by 7 bases and J by 2 bases, with 12 bases between the two germline ends. CDR1 and CDR2 from the germline V gene are SGHRS and YFSETQ.

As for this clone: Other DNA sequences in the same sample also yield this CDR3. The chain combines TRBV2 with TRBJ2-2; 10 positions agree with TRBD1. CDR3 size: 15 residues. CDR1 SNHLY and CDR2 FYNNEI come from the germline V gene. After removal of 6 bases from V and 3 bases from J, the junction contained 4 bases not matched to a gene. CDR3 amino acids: CASRGGQGDTGELFF. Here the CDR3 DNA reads TGTGCCAGCAGGGGAGGACAGGGGGACACCGGGGAGCTGTTTTTT.

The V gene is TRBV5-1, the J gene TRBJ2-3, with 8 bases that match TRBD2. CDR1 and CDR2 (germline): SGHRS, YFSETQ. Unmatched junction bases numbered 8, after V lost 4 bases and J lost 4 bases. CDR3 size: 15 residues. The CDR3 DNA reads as TGCGCCAGCAGCGTGGCCGGGACTAGAGCAGATACGCAGTATTTT. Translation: CASSVAGTRADTQYF.

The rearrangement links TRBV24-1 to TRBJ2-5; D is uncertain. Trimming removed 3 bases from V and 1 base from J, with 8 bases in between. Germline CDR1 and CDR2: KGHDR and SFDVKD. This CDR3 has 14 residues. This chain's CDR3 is CATSDPGLQETQYF. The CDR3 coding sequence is TGTGCCACCAGTGATCCTGGCCTCCAAGAGACCCAGTACTTC.

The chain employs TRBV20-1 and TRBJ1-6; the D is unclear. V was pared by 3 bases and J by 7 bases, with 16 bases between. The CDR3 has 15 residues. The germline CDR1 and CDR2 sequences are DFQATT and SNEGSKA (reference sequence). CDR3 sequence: CSASVTSVGNSPLHF. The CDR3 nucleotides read TGCAGTGCTAGTGTTACGTCCGTTGGCAATTCACCCCTCCACTTT.

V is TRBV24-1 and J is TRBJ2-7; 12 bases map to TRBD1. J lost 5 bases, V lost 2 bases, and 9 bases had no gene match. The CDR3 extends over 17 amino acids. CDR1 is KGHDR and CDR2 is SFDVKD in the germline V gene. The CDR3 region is CATSDSPGTGGIDEQYF. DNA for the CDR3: TGTGCCACCAGTGATTCACCCGGGACAGGGGGCATCGACGAGCAGTACTTC.

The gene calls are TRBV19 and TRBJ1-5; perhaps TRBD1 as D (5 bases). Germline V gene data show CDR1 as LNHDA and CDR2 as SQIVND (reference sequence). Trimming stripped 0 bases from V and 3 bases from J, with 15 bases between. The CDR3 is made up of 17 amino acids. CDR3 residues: CASSIDGSRGINQPQHF. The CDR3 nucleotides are TGTGCCAGTAGTATAGATGGGTCCCGGGGGATCAATCAGCCCCAGCATTTT.

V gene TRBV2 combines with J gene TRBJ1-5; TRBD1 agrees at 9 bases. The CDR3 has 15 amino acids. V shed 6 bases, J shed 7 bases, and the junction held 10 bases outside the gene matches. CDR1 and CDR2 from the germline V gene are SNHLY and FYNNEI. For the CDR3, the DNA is TGTGCCAGCAGCGCCTCCGGGACAGGGCGCCAGCCCCAGCATTTT. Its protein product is CASSASGTGRQPQHF.

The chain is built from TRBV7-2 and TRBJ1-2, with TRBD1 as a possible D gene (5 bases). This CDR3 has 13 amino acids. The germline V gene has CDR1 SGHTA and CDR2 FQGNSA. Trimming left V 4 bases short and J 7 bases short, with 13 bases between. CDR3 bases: TGTGCCAGCAGCTCAGCTTGGGGCTCTGGCTACACCTTC. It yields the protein CASSSAWGSGYTF.

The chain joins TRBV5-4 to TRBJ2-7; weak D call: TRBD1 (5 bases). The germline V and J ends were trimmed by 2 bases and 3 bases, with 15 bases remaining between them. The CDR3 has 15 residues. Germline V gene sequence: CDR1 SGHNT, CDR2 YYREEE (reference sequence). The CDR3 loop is CASSFDSNVLYEQYF. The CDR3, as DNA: TGTGCCAGCAGCTTTGACAGTAATGTACTCTACGAGCAGTACTTC. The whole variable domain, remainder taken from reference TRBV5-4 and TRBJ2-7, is ETGVTQSPTHLIKTRGQQVTLRCSSQSGHNTVSWYQQALGQGPQFIFQYYREEENGRGNFPPRFSGLQFPNYSSELNVNALELDDSALYLCASSFDSNVLYEQYFGPGTRLTVT.

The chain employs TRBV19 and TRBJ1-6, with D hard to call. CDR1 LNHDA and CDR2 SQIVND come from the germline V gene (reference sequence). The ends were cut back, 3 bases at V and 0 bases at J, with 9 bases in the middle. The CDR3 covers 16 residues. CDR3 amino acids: CASSMAHSSYNSPLHF. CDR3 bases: TGTGCCAGTAGTATGGCACACAGCTCCTATAATTCACCCCTCCACTTT.

The CDR3 nucleotides are TGTGCCTGGAGTGTACCTCGGTTGACAGGGCATGGCTACACCTTC. Protein sequence: CAWSVPRLTGHGYTF. The chain has TRBV30 and TRBJ1-2, with 7 bases matching TRBD1. The CDR3 length is 15 residues. The J segment lost 6 bases and the V segment lost 0 bases, leaving 10 bases of the junction unmatched. Germline V gene lookup returns CDR1 GTSNPN and CDR2 SVGIG (reference sequence).

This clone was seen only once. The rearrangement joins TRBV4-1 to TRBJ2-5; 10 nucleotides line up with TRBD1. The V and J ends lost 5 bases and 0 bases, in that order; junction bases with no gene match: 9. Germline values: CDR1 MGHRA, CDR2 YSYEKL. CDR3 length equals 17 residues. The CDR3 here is CASSERPGQGYQETQYF. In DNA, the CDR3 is TGCGCCAGCAGCGAACGCCCGGGACAGGGGTACCAAGAGACCCAGTACTTC.

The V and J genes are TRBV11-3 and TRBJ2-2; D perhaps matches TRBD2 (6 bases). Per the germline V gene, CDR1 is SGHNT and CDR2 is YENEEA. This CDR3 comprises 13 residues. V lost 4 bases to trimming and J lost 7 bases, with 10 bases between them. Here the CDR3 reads CASSSGGVGELFF. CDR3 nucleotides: TGTGCCAGCAGCTCCGGAGGGGTCGGGGAGCTGTTTTTT.

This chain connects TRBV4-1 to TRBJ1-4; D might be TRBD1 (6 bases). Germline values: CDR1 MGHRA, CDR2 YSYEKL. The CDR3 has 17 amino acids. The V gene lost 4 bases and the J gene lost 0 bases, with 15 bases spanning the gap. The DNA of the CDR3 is TGCGCCAGCAGCCCTTATCAGGGGATTGCAACTAATGAAAAACTGTTTTTT. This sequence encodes CASSPYQGIATNEKLFF.

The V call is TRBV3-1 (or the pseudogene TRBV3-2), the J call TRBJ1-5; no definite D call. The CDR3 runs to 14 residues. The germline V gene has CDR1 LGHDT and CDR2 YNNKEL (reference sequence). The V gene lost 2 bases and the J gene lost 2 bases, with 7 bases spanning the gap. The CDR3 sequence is CASSQMGGNQPQHF. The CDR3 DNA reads TGTGCCAGCAGCCAAATGGGAGGCAATCAGCCCCAGCATTTT.

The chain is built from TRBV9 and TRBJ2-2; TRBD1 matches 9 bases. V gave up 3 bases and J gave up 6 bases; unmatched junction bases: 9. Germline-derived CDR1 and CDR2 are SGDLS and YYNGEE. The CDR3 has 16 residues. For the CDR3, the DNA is TGTGCCAGCAGCGCCCCACCACAGGGGGCTCCCGGGGAGCTGTTTTTT. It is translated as CASSAPPQGAPGELFF.

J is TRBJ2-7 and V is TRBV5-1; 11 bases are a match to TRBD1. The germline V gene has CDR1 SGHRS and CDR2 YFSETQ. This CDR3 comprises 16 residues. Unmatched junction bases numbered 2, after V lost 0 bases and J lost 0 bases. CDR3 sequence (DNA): TGCGCCAGCAGCTTGGCCGGGACAGGGGGCTCCTACGAGCAGTACTTC. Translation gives CASSLAGTGGSYEQYF.

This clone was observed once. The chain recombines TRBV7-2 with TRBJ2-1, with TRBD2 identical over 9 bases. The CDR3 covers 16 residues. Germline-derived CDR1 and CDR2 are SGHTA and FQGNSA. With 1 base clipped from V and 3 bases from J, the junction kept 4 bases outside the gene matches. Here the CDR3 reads CASSLVRLAVYNEQFF. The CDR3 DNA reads TGTGCCAGCAGCTTAGTCCGACTAGCGGTCTACAATGAGCAGTTCTTC.